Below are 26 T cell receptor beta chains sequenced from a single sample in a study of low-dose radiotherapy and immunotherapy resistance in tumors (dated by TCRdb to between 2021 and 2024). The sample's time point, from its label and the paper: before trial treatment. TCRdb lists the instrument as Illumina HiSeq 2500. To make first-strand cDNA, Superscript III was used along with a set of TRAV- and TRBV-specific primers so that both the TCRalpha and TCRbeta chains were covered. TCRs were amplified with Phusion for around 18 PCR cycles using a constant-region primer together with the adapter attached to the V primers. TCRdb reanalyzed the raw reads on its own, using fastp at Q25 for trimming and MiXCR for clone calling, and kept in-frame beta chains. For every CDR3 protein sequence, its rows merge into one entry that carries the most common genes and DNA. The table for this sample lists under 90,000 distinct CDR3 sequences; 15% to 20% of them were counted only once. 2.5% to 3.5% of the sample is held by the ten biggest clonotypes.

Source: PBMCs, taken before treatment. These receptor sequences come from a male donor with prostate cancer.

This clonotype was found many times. The CDR3 reads CASSDDRDRVRAEQYF. CDR3 DNA sequence: TGTGCCAGCAGCGATGACCGGGACAGGGTTCGAGCCGAGCAGTACTTC. This chain joins TRBV5-4 and TRBJ2-7; 9 bases agree with TRBD1. The length of the CDR3 is 16 residues. Germline values: CDR1 SGHNT, CDR2 YYREEE (reference sequence). J was trimmed by 6 bases and V by 4 bases; bases with no gene match: 14.

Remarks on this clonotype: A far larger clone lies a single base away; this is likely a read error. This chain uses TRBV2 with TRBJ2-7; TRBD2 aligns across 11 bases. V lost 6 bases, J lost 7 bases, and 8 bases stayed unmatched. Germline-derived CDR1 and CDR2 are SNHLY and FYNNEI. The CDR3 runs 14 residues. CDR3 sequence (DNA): TGTGCCAGCAGGACGACTAGCGGGATCAATGAGCAGTACTTC. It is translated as CASRTTSGINEQYF.

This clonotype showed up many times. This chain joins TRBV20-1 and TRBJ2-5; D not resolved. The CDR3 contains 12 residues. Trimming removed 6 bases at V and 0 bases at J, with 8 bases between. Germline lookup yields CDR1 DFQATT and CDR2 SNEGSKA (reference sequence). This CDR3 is CSASRDQETQYF. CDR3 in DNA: TGCAGTGCCTCTCGGGACCAAGAGACCCAGTACTTC.

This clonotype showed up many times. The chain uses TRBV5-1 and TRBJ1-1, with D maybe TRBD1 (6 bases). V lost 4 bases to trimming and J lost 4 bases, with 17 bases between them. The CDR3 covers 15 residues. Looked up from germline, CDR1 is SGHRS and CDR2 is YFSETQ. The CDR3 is CASSSAGGGGTEAFF. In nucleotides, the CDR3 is TGCGCCAGCAGCAGCGCCGGAGGGGGTGGCACTGAAGCTTTCTTT.

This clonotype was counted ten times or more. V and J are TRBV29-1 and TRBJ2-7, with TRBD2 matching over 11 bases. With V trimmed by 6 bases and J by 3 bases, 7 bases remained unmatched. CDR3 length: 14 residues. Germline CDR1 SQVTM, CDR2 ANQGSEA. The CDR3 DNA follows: TGCAGCGTCGTAGCGGGGGGGGGGGACTACGAGCAGTACTTC. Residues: CSVVAGGGDYEQYF.

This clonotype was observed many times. The CDR3 DNA is TGTGCCAGCTCACCACCCCCTGGGACCGGGGAGCTGTTTTTT. The encoded protein is CASSPPPGTGELFF. The chain links TRBV18 to TRBJ2-2; D uncertain. CDR3 size: 14 residues. Trimming shortened V by 0 bases and J by 5 bases, and 7 bases separated the two germline ends. Germline values: CDR1 KGHSH, CDR2 LQKENI. The full variable domain, rest sourced from reference TRBV18 and TRBJ2-2, is NAGVMQNPRHLVRRRGQEARLRCSPMKGHSHVYWYRQLPEEGLKFMVYLQKENIIDESGMPKERFSAEFPKEGPSILRIQQVVRGDSAAYFCASSPPPGTGELFFGEGSRLTVL.

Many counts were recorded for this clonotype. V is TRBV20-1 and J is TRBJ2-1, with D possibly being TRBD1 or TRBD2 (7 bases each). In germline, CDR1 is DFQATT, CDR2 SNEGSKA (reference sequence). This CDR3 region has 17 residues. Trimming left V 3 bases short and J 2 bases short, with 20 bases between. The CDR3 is CSASPTSGGGPYNEQFF. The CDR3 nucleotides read TGCAGTGCTAGTCCTACCTCAGGGGGGGGGCCCTACAATGAGCAGTTCTTC.

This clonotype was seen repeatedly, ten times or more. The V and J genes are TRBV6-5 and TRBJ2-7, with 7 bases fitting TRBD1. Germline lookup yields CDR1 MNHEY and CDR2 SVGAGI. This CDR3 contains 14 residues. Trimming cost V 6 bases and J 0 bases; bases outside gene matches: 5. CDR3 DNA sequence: TGTGCCAGCAGAAAACAGGGGATCTCCTACGAGCAGTACTTC. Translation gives CASRKQGISYEQYF.

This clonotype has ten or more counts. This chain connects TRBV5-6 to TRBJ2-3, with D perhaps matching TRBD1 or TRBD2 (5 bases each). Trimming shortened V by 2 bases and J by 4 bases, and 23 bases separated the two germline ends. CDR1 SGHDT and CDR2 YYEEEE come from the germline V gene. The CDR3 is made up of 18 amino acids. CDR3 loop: CASSLMGEVQSGPDTQYF. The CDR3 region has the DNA TGTGCCAGCAGCTTAATGGGGGAAGTTCAGTCGGGCCCAGATACGCAGTATTTT.

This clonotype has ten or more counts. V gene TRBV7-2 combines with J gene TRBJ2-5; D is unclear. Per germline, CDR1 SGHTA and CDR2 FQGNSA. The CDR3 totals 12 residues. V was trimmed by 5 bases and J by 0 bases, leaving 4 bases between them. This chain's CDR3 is CASSINQETQYF. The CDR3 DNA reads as TGTGCCAGCAGCATTAACCAAGAGACCCAGTACTTC.

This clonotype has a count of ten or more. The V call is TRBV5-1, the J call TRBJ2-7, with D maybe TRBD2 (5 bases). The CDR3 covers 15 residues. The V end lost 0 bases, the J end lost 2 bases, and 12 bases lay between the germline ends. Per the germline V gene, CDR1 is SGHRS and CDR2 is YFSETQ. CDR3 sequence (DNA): TGCGCCAGCAGCTTGGGGAGCGGCGGCACCTACGAGCAGTACTTC. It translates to CASSLGSGGTYEQYF.

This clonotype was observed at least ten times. The CDR3 loop is CASSPGGFDNEQFF. DNA of the CDR3: TGTGCCAGCAGCCCGGGGGGATTCGACAATGAGCAGTTCTTC. V usage is TRBV7-3 and J usage is TRBJ2-1; 7 bases are a match to TRBD2. This CDR3 spans 14 amino acids. V shed 5 bases and J 5 bases; nucleotides not matched to a gene: 6. CDR1 SGHTA and CDR2 FQGTGA come from the germline V gene.

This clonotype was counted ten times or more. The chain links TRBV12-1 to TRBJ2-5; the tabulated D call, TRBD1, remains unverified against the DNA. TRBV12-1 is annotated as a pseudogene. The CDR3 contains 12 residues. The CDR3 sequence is CASSFGGQTQYF. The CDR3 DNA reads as TGTGCCAGCAGTTTTGGGGGGCAGACCCAGTACTTC.

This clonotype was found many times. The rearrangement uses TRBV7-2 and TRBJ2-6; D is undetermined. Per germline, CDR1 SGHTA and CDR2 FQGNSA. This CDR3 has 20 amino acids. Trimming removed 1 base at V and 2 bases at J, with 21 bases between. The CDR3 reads CASSLEVLRLSTPGANVLTF. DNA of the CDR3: TGTGCCAGCAGCTTAGAGGTATTGCGGCTATCAACCCCTGGGGCCAACGTCCTGACTTTC.

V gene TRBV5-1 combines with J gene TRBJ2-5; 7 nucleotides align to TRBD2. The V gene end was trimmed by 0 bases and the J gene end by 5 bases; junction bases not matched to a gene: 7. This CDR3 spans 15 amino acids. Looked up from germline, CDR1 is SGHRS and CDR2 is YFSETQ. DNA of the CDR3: TGCGCCAGCAGCTTGGGGACTAGTAACGAGGAGACCCAGTACTTC. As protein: CASSLGTSNEETQYF.

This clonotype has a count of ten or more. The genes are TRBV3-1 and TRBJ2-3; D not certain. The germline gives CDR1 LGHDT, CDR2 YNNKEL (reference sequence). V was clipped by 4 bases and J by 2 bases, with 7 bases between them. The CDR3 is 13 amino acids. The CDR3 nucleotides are TGTGCCAGCAGCCCTCGACCCACAGATACGCAGTATTTT. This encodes CASSPRPTDTQYF.

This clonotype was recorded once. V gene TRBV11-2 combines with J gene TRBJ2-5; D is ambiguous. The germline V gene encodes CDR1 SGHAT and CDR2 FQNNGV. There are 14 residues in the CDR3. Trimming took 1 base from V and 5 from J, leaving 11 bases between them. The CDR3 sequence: CASSLGQHGETQYF. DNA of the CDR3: TGTGCCAGCAGCTTAGGGCAGCACGGCGAGACCCAGTACTTC.

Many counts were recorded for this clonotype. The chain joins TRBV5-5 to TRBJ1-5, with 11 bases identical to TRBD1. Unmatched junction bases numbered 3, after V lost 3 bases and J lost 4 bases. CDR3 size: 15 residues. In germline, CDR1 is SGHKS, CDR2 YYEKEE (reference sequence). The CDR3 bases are TGTGCCAGCAGCTGGACAGGGGGCGCGAATCAGCCCCAGCATTTT. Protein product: CASSWTGGANQPQHF.

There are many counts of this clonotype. The CDR3 sequence: CSVISGTSGSYNEQFF. CDR3 in DNA: TGCAGTGTAATCTCGGGGACTAGCGGATCCTACAATGAGCAGTTCTTC. This chain uses TRBV20-1 with TRBJ2-1; 11 nucleotides agree with TRBD2. The germline V gene encodes CDR1 DFQATT and CDR2 SNEGSKA (reference sequence). Trimming at V came to 7 bases and at J to 1 base, leaving 9 bases not matched to a gene. The CDR3 totals 16 residues.

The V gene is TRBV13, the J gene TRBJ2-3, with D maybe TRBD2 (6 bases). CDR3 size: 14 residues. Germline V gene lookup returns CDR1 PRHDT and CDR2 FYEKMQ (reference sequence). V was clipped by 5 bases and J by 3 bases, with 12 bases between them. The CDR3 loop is CASSPSDGTDTQYF. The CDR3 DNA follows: TGTGCCAGCAGCCCTAGCGATGGGACAGATACGCAGTATTTT.

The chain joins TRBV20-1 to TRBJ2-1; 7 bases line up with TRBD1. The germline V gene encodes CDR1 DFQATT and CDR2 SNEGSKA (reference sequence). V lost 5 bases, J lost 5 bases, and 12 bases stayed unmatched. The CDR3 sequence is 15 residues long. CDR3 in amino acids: CSAPDWDSLHNEQFF. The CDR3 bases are TGCAGTGCTCCAGATTGGGACAGTCTCCACAATGAGCAGTTCTTC.

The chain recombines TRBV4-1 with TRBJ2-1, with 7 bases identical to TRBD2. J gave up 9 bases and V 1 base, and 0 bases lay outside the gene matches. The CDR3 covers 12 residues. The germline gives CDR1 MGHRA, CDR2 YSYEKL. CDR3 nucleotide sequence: TGCGCCAGCAGCCAAGGGGGGGGTGAGCAGTTCTTC. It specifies CASSQGGGEQFF.

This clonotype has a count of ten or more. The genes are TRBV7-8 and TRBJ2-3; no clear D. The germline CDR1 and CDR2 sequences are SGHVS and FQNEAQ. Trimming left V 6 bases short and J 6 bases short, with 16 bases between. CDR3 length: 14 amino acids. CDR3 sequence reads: CASRDAVYLDTQYF. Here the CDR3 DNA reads TGTGCCAGCAGGGACGCGGTCTATTTGGATACGCAGTATTTT.

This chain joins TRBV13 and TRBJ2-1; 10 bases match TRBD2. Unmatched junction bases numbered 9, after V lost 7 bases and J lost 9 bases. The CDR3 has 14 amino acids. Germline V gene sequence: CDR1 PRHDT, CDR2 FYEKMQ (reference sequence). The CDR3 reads CASNPGLARGEQFF. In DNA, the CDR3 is TGTGCCAGCAACCCGGGACTAGCGAGAGGTGAGCAGTTCTTC.

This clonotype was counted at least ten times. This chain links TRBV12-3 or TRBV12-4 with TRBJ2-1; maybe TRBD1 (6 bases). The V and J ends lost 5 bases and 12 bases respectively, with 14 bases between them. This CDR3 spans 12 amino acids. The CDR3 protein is CASSPRTELQFF. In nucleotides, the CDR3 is TGTGCCAGCAGTCCGAGGACAGAACTGCAGTTCTTC.

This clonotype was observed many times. CDR3 residues: CASSLDGTRGRETQYF. CDR3 DNA: TGTGCCAGCAGCTTGGACGGGACTAGGGGACGGGAGACCCAGTACTTC. The rearrangement joins TRBV5-4 to TRBJ2-5; TRBD2 matches 8 bases. The germline CDR1 and CDR2 sequences are SGHNT and YYREEE (reference sequence). The J segment lost 5 bases and the V segment lost 0 bases, leaving 9 bases of the junction unmatched. The CDR3 is 16 residues long.